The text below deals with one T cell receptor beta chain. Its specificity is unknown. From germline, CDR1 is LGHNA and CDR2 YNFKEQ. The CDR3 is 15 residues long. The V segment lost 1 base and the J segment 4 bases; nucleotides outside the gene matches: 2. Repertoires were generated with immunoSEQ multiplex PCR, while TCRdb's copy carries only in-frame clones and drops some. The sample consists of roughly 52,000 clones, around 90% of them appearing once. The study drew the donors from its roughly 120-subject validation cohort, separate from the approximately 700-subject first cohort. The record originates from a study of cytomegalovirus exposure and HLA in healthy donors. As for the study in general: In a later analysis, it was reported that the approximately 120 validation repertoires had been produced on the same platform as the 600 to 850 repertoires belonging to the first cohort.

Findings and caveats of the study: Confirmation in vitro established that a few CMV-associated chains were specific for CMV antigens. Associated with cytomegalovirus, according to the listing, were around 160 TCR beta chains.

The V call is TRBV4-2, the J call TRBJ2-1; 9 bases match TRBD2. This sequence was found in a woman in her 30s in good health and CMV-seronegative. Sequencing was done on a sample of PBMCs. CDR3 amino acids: CASSQGLADYNEQFF. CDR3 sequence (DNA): TGTGCCAGCAGCCAAGGACTAGCGGATTACAATGAGCAGTTCTTC.